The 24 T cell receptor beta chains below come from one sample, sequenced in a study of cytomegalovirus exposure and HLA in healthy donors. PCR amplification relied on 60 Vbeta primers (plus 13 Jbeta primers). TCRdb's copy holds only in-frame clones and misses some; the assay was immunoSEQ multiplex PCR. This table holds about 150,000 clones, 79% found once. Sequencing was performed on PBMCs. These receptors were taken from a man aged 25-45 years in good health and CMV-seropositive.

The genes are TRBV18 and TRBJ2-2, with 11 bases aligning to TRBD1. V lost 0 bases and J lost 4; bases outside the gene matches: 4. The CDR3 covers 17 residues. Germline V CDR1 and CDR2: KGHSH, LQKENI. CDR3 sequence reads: CASSPPGTGGSTGELFF. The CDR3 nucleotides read TGTGCCAGCTCACCACCCGGGACAGGGGGAAGCACCGGGGAGCTGTTTTTT.

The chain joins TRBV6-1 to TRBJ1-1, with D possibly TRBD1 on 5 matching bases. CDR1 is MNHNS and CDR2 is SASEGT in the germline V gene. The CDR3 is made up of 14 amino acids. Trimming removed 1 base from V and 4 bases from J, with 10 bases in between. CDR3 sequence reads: CASSEGQGGTEAFF. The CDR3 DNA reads TGTGCCAGCAGTGAAGGGCAGGGAGGCACTGAAGCTTTCTTT.

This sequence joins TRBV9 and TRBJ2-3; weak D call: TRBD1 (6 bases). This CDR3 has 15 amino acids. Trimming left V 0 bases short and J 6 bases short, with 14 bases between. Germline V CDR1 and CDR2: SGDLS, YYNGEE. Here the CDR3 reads CASSVASGERDTQYF. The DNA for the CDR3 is TGTGCCAGCAGCGTAGCCTCAGGGGAGAGGGATACGCAGTATTTT.

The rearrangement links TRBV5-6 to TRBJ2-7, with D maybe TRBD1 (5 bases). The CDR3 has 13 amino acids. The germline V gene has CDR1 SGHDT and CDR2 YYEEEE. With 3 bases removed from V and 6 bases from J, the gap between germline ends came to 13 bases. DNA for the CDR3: TGTGCCAGCAGCTACCAACAGGTAGCCGAGCAGTACTTC. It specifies CASSYQQVAEQYF.

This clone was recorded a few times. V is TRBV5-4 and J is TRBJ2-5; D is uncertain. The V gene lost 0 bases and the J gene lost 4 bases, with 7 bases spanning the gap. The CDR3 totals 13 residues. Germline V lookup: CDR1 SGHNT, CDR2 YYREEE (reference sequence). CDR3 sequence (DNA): TGTGCCAGCAGCTTGGTCCGAGGAGAGACCCAGTACTTC. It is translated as CASSLVRGETQYF.

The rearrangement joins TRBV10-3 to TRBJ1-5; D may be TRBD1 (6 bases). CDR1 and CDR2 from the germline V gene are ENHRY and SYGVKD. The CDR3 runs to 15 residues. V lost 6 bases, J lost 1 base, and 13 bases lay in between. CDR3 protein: CAIRAGDMSNQPQHF. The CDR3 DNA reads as TGTGCCATCAGGGCTGGGGACATGAGCAATCAGCCCCAGCATTTT.

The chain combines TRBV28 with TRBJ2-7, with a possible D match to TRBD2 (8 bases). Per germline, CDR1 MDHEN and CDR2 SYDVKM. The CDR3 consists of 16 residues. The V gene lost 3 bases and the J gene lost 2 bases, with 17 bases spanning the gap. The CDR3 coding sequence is TGTGCCAGCAGTTTTAGCGGGACAGATCTTCCCTACGAGCAGTACTTC. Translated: CASSFSGTDLPYEQYF.

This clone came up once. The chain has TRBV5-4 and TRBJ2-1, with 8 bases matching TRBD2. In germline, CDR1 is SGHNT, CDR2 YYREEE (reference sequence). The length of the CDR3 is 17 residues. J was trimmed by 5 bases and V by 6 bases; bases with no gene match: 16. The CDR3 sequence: CASNTKRGVAGNNEQFF. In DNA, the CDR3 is TGTGCCAGCAACACGAAAAGGGGGGTAGCGGGGAACAATGAGCAGTTCTTC.

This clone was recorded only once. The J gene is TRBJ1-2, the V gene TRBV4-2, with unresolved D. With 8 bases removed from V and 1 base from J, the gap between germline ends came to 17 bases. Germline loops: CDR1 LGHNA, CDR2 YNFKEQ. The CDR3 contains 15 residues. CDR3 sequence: CASQASLTNNYGYTF. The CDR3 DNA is TGTGCCAGCCAGGCTTCGCTAACCAATAACTATGGCTACACCTTC.

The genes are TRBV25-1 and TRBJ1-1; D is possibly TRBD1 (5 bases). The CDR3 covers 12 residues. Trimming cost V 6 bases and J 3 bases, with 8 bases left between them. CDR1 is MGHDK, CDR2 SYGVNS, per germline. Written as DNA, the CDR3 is TGTGCCAGCAGCGTAGGGGACACTGAAGCTTTCTTT. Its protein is CASSVGDTEAFF.

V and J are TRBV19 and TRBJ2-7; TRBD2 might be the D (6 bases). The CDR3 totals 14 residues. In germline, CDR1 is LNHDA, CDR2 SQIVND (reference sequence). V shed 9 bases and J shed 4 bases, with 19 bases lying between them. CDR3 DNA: TGTGCCAGCTCCTTTAGCGGAGGCCCTTACGAGCAGTACTTC. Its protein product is CASSFSGGPYEQYF.

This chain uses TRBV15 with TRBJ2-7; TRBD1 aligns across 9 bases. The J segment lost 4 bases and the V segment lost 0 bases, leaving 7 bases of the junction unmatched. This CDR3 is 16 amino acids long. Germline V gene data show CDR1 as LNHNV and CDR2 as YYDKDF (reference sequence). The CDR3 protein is CATSRDSLGTGYEQYF. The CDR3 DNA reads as TGTGCCACCAGCAGAGATTCCCTGGGGACAGGGTACGAGCAGTACTTC. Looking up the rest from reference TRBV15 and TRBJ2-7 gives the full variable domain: DAMVIQNPRYQVTQFGKPVTLSCSQTLNHNVMYWYQQKSSQAPKLLFHYYDKDFNNEADTPDNFQSRRPNTSFCFLDIRSPGLGDTAMYLCATSRDSLGTGYEQYFGPGTRLTVT.

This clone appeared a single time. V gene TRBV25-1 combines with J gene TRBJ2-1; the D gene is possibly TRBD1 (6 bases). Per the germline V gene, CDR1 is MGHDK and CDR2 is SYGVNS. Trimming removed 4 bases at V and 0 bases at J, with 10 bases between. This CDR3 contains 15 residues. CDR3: CASSARQASYNEQFF. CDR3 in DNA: TGTGCCAGCAGTGCGCGACAGGCCTCCTACAATGAGCAGTTCTTC.

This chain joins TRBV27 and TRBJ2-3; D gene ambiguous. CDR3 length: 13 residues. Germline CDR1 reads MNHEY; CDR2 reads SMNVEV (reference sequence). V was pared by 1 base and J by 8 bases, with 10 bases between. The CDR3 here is CASSLLVSGTQYF. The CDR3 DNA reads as TGTGCCAGCAGTTTATTGGTGTCGGGTACGCAGTATTTT.

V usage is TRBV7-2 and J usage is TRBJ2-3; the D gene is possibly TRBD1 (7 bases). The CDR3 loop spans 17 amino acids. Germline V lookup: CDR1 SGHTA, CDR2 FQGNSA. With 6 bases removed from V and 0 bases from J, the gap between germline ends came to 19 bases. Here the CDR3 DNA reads TGTGCCAGCAGACTTCGCGGCGGGACAGATAGCACAGATACGCAGTATTTT. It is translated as CASRLRGGTDSTDTQYF.

Here the CDR3 reads CASSVRGDGYTF. The CDR3 nucleotides read TGTGCCAGCAGCGTCCGGGGGGATGGCTACACCTTC. The chain uses TRBV9 and TRBJ1-2, with D perhaps TRBD1 (5 bases). This CDR3 region has 12 residues. V was shortened by 2 bases and J by 6 bases, with 8 bases between the two germline ends. Per the germline V gene, CDR1 is SGDLS and CDR2 is YYNGEE.

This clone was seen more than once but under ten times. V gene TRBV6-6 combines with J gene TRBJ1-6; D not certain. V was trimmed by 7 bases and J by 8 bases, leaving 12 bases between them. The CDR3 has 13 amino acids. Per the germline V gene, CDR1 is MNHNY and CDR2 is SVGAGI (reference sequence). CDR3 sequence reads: CASTGSAYSPLHF. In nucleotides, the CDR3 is TGTGCCAGCACCGGGTCGGCTTATTCACCCCTCCACTTT.

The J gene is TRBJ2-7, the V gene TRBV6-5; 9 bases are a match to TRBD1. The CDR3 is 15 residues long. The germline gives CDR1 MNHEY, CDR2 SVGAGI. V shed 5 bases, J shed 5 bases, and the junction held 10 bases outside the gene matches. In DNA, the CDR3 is TGTGCCAGCAGTACGGGGACAGGGATTGTCAACGAGCAGTACTTC. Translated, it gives CASSTGTGIVNEQYF.

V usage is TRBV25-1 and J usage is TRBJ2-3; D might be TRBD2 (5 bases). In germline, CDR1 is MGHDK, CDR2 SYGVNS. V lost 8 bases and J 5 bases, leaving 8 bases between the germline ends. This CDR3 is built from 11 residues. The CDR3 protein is CASGGLDTQYF. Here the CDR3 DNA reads TGTGCCAGCGGAGGATTAGATACGCAGTATTTT.

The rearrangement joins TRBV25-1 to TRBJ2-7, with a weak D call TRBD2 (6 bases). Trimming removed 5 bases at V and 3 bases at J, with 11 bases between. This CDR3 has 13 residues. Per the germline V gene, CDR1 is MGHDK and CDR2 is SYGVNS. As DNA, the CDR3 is TGTGCCAGCAGTCGGGATAGCGGCTACGAGCAGTACTTC. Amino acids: CASSRDSGYEQYF.

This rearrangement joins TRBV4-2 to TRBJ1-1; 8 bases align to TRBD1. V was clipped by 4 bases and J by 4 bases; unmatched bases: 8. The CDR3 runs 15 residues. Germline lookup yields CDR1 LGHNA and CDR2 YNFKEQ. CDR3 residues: CASSPQSGQVTEAFF. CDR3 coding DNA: TGTGCCAGCAGCCCGCAGTCGGGACAGGTCACTGAAGCTTTCTTT.

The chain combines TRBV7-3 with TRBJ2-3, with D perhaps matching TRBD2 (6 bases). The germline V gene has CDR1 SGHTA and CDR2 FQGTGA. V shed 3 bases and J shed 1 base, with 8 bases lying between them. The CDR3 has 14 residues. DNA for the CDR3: TGTGCCAGCAGCTTCGGGGGTGGCACAGATACGCAGTATTTT. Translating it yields CASSFGGGTDTQYF.

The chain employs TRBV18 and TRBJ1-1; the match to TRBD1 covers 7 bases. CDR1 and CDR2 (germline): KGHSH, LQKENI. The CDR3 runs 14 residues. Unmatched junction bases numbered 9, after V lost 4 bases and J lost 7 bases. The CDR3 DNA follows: TGTGCCAGCTCACTGGGACAGTCGCCGCTTGAAGCTTTCTTT. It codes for CASSLGQSPLEAFF.

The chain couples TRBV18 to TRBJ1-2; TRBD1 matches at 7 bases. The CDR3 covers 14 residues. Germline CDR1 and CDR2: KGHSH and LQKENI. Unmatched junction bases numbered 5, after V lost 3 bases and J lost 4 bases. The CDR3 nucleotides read TGTGCCAGCTCACCTCCTGACAGGGTCTATGGCTACACCTTC. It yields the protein CASSPPDRVYGYTF.